One and the same sample provided the 5 T cell receptor beta chains below, sequenced in a study of shared clonotypes between healthy human individuals (dated by TCRdb to about 2020). Libraries were built with the immunoSEQ multiplex PCR assay. This immuneACCESS table, as held by TCRdb, lists in-frame sequences with V and J called but not all clones. Of the missing ones, under half trace to an unresolved V gene in checked studies; the others have no known cause. The sample table shows about 2.3 million clones, and 80% to 95% are seen once. About 0.41% of the sample is taken by the ten largest. Specimen: naive CD4+ T cells from PBMCs. The cell subset or site label, as the study defines it: CD45RA+ positively selected. The receptors were gathered from a young man in good health. Some clones in this sample may be carry-over from other donors' samples.

The chain is built from TRBV6-6 and TRBJ2-7; D may be TRBD2 (6 bases). Germline values: CDR1 MNHNY, CDR2 SVGAGI (reference sequence). V was pared by 7 bases and J by 2 bases, with 18 bases between. The length of the CDR3 is 15 residues. The CDR3 DNA follows: TGTGCCAGCACCAACGACGGGAGAGGGCCCTACGAGCAGTACTTC. Translated, it gives CASTNDGRGPYEQYF.

Turning to this clone: In the same sample, other DNA sequences code for this CDR3. The genes are TRBV28 and TRBJ2-6; a possible D gene is TRBD2 (5 bases). CDR3 size: 13 residues. Between the trimmed V and J ends, which lost 10 bases and 0 bases, there was a span of 7 bases. Germline V CDR1 and CDR2: MDHEN, SYDVKM. CDR3 DNA sequence: TGTGCCACGGGATTCTCTGGGGCCAACGTCCTGACTTTC. Translated, it gives CATGFSGANVLTF.

The chain is built from TRBV4-1 and TRBJ2-6, with 8 nucleotides matching TRBD1. The trim removed 3 bases at V and 1 base at J, leaving 8 bases unmatched. Germline CDR1 is MGHRA and CDR2 is YSYEKL. CDR3 length: 18 amino acids. The CDR3 DNA follows: TGCGCCAGCAGCCAGAGGACAGGGACGGGGTCTGGGGCCAACGTCCTGACTTTC. This gives the protein CASSQRTGTGSGANVLTF.

The count of this clone is one. V and J are TRBV7-9 and TRBJ1-2, with D perhaps matching TRBD1 (6 bases). The CDR3 has 14 residues. CDR1 SEHNR and CDR2 FQNEAQ come from the germline V gene (reference sequence). Trimming pared 3 bases from V and 7 bases from J, leaving 15 bases between. The DNA for the CDR3 is TGTGCCAGCAGCTTTTTTTCAGGGGAGTCTGGCTACACCTTC. Protein sequence: CASSFFSGESGYTF.

This sequence joins TRBV28 and TRBJ1-5, with unresolved D. Trimming pared 8 bases from V and 5 bases from J, leaving 22 bases between. CDR3 length: 16 residues. Germline V gene sequence: CDR1 MDHEN, CDR2 SYDVKM. CDR3: CASHPVGYSDHQPQHF. CDR3 sequence (DNA): TGTGCCAGCCACCCGGTCGGATACAGCGACCATCAGCCCCAGCATTTT.